This T cell receptor beta chain was recovered during a study of blood T cell repertoires in COVID-19. Study-level information: COVID-19 samples collected from the United States, Italy and Spain covered acute and convalescent phases.

Residents of 24 US areas, aged 18 to 89 years, made up the participants. Clinical history reported by participants formed the basis on which cohorts were assigned. Comments on this clone: The same CDR3 can be traced to other DNA sequences in this sample.

The assay was immunoSEQ multiplex PCR, and TCRdb's table has in-frame clones only and misses some. The sample includes about 270,000 clones, more than 85% of them seen just once. This TCR was sampled from a man aged 35 to 55 who had been exposed to COVID-19. The source material was PBMCs or T cells enriched from blood (not recorded which).

In DNA form, the CDR3 reads TGTGCCTGGAGTCGGGGCACTGAAGCTTTCTTT. It codes for CAWSRGTEAFF. This chain connects TRBV30 to TRBJ1-1; the D is unclear. In germline, CDR1 is GTSNPN, CDR2 SVGIG (reference sequence). The CDR3 is made up of 11 amino acids. Trimming took off 2 bases at V and 4 bases at J, with 5 bases between the two ends.